This T cell receptor (beta chain) was recorded in a study of human T cells and chemical hapten exposure. As for the study in general: Minor volume differences among pooled libraries chiefly drove per-sample TCR yield variation.

TCRdb reprocessed the RACE reads with MiXCR, giving one entry per CDR3 protein. The sample holds about 54,000 distinct CDR3 sequences, about a tenth seen once. Time point specified: patch test 2, 6 weeks after DPC sensitization. Treatment indicated: therapeutic diphenylcyclopropenone sensitization with weekly scalp DPC. Trimming at V came to 1 base and at J to 5 bases, leaving 5 bases not matched to a gene. The CDR3 is 14 residues long. Germline V CDR1 and CDR2: SGHRS, YFSETQ. The rearrangement uses TRBV5-1 and TRBJ2-7; the match to TRBD1 covers 8 bases. The clonotype comes from a woman between 45 and 60 years old with alopecia areata. Some clones in this sample may be carry-over from other donors' samples. Here the sequenced sample was whole blood, taken in connection with sensitization to the hapten diphenylcyclopropenone (DPC). This CDR3 is CASSLTGQGDEQYF. The CDR3 DNA reads as TGCGCCAGCAGCTTGACTGGACAGGGTGACGAGCAGTACTTC.